A single sample is the source of the 26 T cell receptor beta chains below, sequenced in a study of regulatory T cells in long-lasting Graves disease. Construction of TCR beta libraries relied on iRepertoire HTBI primers and on Arm-PCR targeting CDR3 regions. One entry per CDR3 protein results from TCRdb running MiXCR on the multiplex PCR reads. The sample shows some 420,000 distinct CDR3 sequences, under 25% of them seen only once. Time point denoted: persistent/refractory GD, antithyroid drugs over 5 years with positive TRAb. There was RNA extracted from PBMCs, and the TCR library was made from it. Specimen: peripheral blood mononuclear cells (PBMCs), collected when the disease was refractory, from a patient treated with antithyroid drugs. These receptors were collected from a female donor with Graves disease.

The genes are TRBV18 and TRBJ2-7; TRBD1 matches 9 bases. The CDR3 covers 14 residues. With V trimmed by 5 bases and J by 0 bases, 2 bases remained unmatched. Germline V CDR1 and CDR2: KGHSH, LQKENI. The CDR3 DNA reads as TGTGCCAGCTCAAGGGACAGGGCCTCCTACGAGCAGTACTTC. Translation gives CASSRDRASYEQYF.

This clonotype was seen repeatedly, ten times or more. V is TRBV6-1 and J is TRBJ2-5, with a tentative D call TRBD2 (7 bases). The V gene lost 6 bases and the J gene lost 4 bases, with 15 bases spanning the gap. The germline gives CDR1 MNHNS, CDR2 SASEGT. This CDR3 is built from 14 residues. CDR3 protein: CASRRGGLGETQYF. Here the CDR3 DNA reads TGTGCCAGCAGAAGGGGGGGGCTGGGAGAGACCCAGTACTTC.

Concerning this clonotype: Its ends do not fully match the called genes, so a read error is possible. V usage is TRBV5-1 and J usage is TRBJ2-5; 8 bases map to TRBD1. The CDR3 has 14 residues. Germline V gives CDR1 SGHRS, CDR2 YFSETQ. The CDR3 DNA sequence: TGTGCCAGCAGATCGGGACAGGTCCGAGAGACCCAGTACTTC. It yields the protein CASRSGQVRETQYF.

The rearrangement joins TRBV28 to TRBJ1-5, with TRBD1 matching 7 bases. The CDR3 loop spans 14 amino acids. Trimming cost V 1 base and J 7 bases; bases outside gene matches: 4. Germline V gene data show CDR1 as MDHEN and CDR2 as SYDVKM. This CDR3 is CASSLLGGGQPQHF. CDR3 nucleotides: TGTGCCAGCAGTTTATTAGGGGGCGGCCAGCCCCAGCATTTT.

This clonotype appeared a few times. Germline is not matched at one junction end, which may reflect a read error. This chain links TRBV7-7 with TRBJ2-5; D gene ambiguous. Germline V gives CDR1 SSHAT, CDR2 FNYEAQ (reference sequence). The CDR3 consists of 14 residues. For the CDR3, the DNA is TGTGCTAGCAGCTCCAACCCGGTCCGGGAGACCCAGTACTTC. Its protein is CASSSNPVRETQYF.

This clonotype has a count of ten or more. The chain links TRBV28 to TRBJ2-7, with 9 bases identical to TRBD2. Germline-derived CDR1 and CDR2 are MDHEN and SYDVKM. This CDR3 contains 15 residues. After removal of 7 bases from V and 4 bases from J, the junction contained 11 bases not matched to a gene. The DNA of the CDR3 is TGTGCCAGCAAGGTCCCTCTAGCGGGAAAGTACGAGCAGTACTTC. It codes for CASKVPLAGKYEQYF.

The CDR3 reads CSASLRARSDQPQHF. DNA for the CDR3: TGCAGTGCTAGCCTCCGGGCTAGGTCGGATCAGCCCCAGCATTTT. V and J are TRBV20-1 and TRBJ1-5; D ambiguous. This CDR3 region has 15 residues. V was clipped by 3 bases and J by 5 bases, with 17 bases between them. Germline CDR1 DFQATT, CDR2 SNEGSKA (reference sequence).

The table lists this clonotype with a few counts. The chain uses TRBV18 and TRBJ2-3; no reliable D call. Germline V gives CDR1 KGHSH, CDR2 LQKENI. With 2 bases removed from V and 6 bases from J, the gap between germline ends came to 6 bases. This CDR3 has 12 residues. The CDR3 sequence is CASSPMRDTQYF. The CDR3 nucleotides are TGTGCCAGCTCACCAATGAGGGATACGCAGTATTTT.

This chain connects TRBV12-3 or TRBV12-4 to TRBJ2-2; a weak D match, TRBD2 (5 bases). With 0 bases removed from V and 4 bases from J, the gap between germline ends came to 12 bases. The CDR3 is 16 amino acids. The CDR3 nucleotides read TGTGCCAGCAGTTTAGCGCTTCCGAGGGTCACCGGGGAGCTGTTTTTT. This translates into CASSLALPRVTGELFF.

This clonotype was recorded at least ten times. This chain connects TRBV28 to TRBJ2-7; the match to TRBD2 covers 8 bases. In germline, CDR1 is MDHEN, CDR2 SYDVKM. After removal of 4 bases from V and 3 bases from J, the junction contained 14 bases not matched to a gene. The CDR3 length is 17 residues. The CDR3: CASSSGAAGGGIYEQYF. In DNA, the CDR3 is TGTGCCAGCAGTTCGGGCGCGGCGGGGGGAGGGATCTACGAGCAGTACTTC.

This clonotype has just a few counts. This may come from a read error, since a much larger clone is one base off. This chain connects TRBV11-2 to TRBJ1-5; unclear D gene. The V end was cut by 2 bases, the J end by 4 bases, with 12 bases between. This CDR3 contains 15 residues. Per germline, CDR1 SGHAT and CDR2 FQNNGV. The CDR3 sequence is CASSLKGGRNQPQHF. CDR3 nucleotide sequence: TGTGCCAGCAGCTTAAAGGGAGGGAGGAATCAGCCCCAGCATTTT.

This clonotype was picked up many times. This chain joins TRBV6-5 and TRBJ1-2; a weak D match, TRBD1 (6 bases). Trimming cost V 1 base and J 4 bases, with 13 bases left between them. The CDR3 totals 15 residues. Germline CDR1 MNHEY, CDR2 SVGAGI. The CDR3 DNA follows: TGTGCCAGCAGTTACTGGGCAGGGGAGTTCTATGGCTACACCTTC. It translates to CASSYWAGEFYGYTF.

A few counts support this clonotype. The V and J genes are TRBV5-5 and TRBJ1-1; 11 bases fit TRBD1. The CDR3 covers 15 residues. V shed 2 bases and J 4 bases; nucleotides not matched to a gene: 4. Germline-derived CDR1 and CDR2 are SGHKS and YYEKEE (reference sequence). The DNA for the CDR3 is TGTGCCAGCAGCTTCCAGGGACAGGGGGTCACTGAAGCTTTCTTT. This translates into CASSFQGQGVTEAFF. The full variable domain, its missing parts supplied by reference TRBV5-5 and TRBJ1-1, is DAGVTQSPTHLIKTRGQQVTLRCSPISGHKSVSWYQQVLGQGPQFIFQYYEKEERGRGNFPDRFSARQFPNYSSELNVNALLLGDSALYLCASSFQGQGVTEAFFGQGTRLTVV.

The V and J genes are TRBV7-3 and TRBJ2-1; D possibly corresponds to TRBD2 (5 bases). The CDR3 runs 14 residues. Germline CDR1 and CDR2: SGHTA and FQGTGA. V was cut by 2 bases and J by 7 bases, with 12 bases left in between. As DNA, the CDR3 is TGTGCCAGCAGCTTATCCCTAGCTGGGAATGAGCAGTTCTTC. Translated, it gives CASSLSLAGNEQFF.

This clonotype has more than one count but fewer than ten. This chain links TRBV27 with TRBJ1-1; D not resolved. V lost 5 bases and J 5 bases, leaving 15 bases between the germline ends. Germline CDR1 MNHEY, CDR2 SMNVEV (reference sequence). CDR3 length: 14 residues. CDR3 nucleotides: TGTGCCAGCAGTATCGTCCCCCCGGGGACTGAAGCTTTCTTT. Encoded protein: CASSIVPPGTEAFF.

The rearrangement uses TRBV6-4 and TRBJ1-2; D gene ambiguous. V was pared by 0 bases and J by 1 base, with 6 bases between. Germline-derived CDR1 and CDR2 are MRHNA and SNTAGT. CDR3 length equals 14 residues. In DNA form, the CDR3 reads TGTGCCAGCAGTGACTCGACCAGTAACTATGGCTACACCTTC. This translates into CASSDSTSNYGYTF.

This clonotype appeared many times. The V and J genes are TRBV2 and TRBJ1-2; D is ambiguous. The V and J ends lost 4 bases and 4 bases respectively, with 13 bases between them. The CDR3 sequence is 14 residues long. Germline CDR1 is SNHLY and CDR2 is FYNNEI. The CDR3 DNA is TGTGCCAGCAGTGTCGACACCGTTCTCTATGGCTACACCTTC. The encoded protein is CASSVDTVLYGYTF. Supplemented by reference TRBV2 and TRBJ1-2, the full variable domain reads EPEVTQTPSHQVTQMGQEVILRCVPISNHLYFYWYRQILGQKVEFLVSFYNNEISEKSEIFDDQFSVERPDGSNFTLKIRSTKLEDSAMYFCASSVDTVLYGYTFGSGTRLTVV.

The chain couples TRBV12-3 or TRBV12-4 to TRBJ2-7, with a possible D match to TRBD1 (5 bases). The CDR3 contains 14 residues. The germline V and J ends were trimmed by 3 bases and 7 bases, with 16 bases remaining between them. The CDR3, as DNA: TGTGCCAGCAGTTTCTGGCAGGGTGCTAAGGAGCAGTACTTC. Translated, it gives CASSFWQGAKEQYF.

This chain connects TRBV7-9 to TRBJ2-2; 8 bases line up with TRBD2. CDR1 is SEHNR, CDR2 FQNEAQ, per germline (reference sequence). V shed 7 bases, J shed 7 bases, and the junction held 5 bases outside the gene matches. There are 13 residues in the CDR3. CDR3 region: CASTELADGELFF. CDR3 coding DNA: TGTGCCAGCACCGAACTAGCGGACGGGGAGCTGTTTTTT.

This clonotype was detected only once. The gene calls are TRBV20-1 and TRBJ2-1; 12 bases are shared with TRBD2. The germline CDR1 and CDR2 sequences are DFQATT and SNEGSKA (reference sequence). CDR3 length: 13 amino acids. J gave up 6 bases and V 6 bases, and 3 bases lay outside the gene matches. CDR3 sequence: CSAWTSGVNEQFF. Written as DNA, the CDR3 is TGCAGTGCATGGACTAGCGGGGTCAATGAGCAGTTCTTC.

A remark on this clonotype: Relative to the germline gene, one junction end is altered; a read error may explain this. The V call is TRBV15, the J call TRBJ1-1; D is ambiguous. Germline V gene data show CDR1 as LNHNV and CDR2 as YYDKDF (reference sequence). CDR3 size: 13 residues. The DNA of the CDR3 is TGTGCCACCAGCAGAGATGTGGGCACTGAAGCTTCCTTT. This gives the protein CATSRDVGTEASF.

The rearrangement links TRBV7-2 to TRBJ2-7, with D unresolved. V dropped 5 bases and J dropped 1 base, with 9 bases sitting between them. Germline loops: CDR1 SGHTA, CDR2 FQGNSA. The CDR3 contains 13 residues. The CDR3 DNA sequence: TGTGCCAGCAGCCCCGACTGGTCCTACGAGCAGTACTTC. Residues: CASSPDWSYEQYF. The entire variable domain, with the rest obtained from reference TRBV7-2 and TRBJ2-7, is as follows: GAGVSQSPSNKVTEKGKDVELRCDPISGHTALYWYRQSLGQGLEFLIYFQGNSAPDKSGLPSDRFSAERTGGSVSTLTIQRTQQEDSAVYLCASSPDWSYEQYFGPGTRLTVT.

The rearrangement uses TRBV29-1 and TRBJ2-7, with 10 bases aligning to TRBD1. In germline, CDR1 is SQVTM, CDR2 ANQGSEA. This CDR3 is built from 15 residues. The ends lost 1 base at V and 2 bases at J; junction bases unmatched: 5. CDR3 in DNA: TGCAGCGTTGAAGGCGACAGGGGGCTACCCTACGAGCAGTACTTC. Translating it yields CSVEGDRGLPYEQYF.

At least ten counts were recorded for this clonotype. This sequence joins TRBV9 and TRBJ1-2, with D uncertain. Trimming took off 2 bases at V and 4 bases at J, with 12 bases between the two ends. Germline V gives CDR1 SGDLS, CDR2 YYNGEE. The CDR3 has 14 amino acids. The CDR3 reads CASSVTAEAYGYTF. The DNA of the CDR3 is TGTGCCAGCAGCGTGACGGCTGAGGCCTATGGCTACACCTTC.

The J gene is TRBJ1-1, the V gene TRBV29-1; possibly TRBD1 for D (5 bases). CDR3 size: 12 residues. Germline V gene sequence: CDR1 SQVTM, CDR2 ANQGSEA. V dropped 3 bases and J dropped 6 bases, with 11 bases sitting between them. The CDR3 protein is CSVDGWGAEAFF. CDR3 in DNA: TGCAGCGTTGACGGCTGGGGCGCTGAAGCTTTCTTT.

This clonotype was recorded at least ten times. The V call is TRBV6-2 or TRBV6-3, the J call TRBJ2-5, with D perhaps TRBD2 (6 bases). Deletions cut 5 bases from V and 2 bases from J, with 9 bases between. CDR1 is MNHEY and CDR2 is SVGEGT in the germline V gene. The CDR3 length is 13 residues. The CDR3 region is CASSVSGQETQYF. CDR3 nucleotides: TGTGCCAGCAGTGTGAGCGGGCAAGAGACCCAGTACTTC.